The 17 T cell receptor beta chains below all came from one sample that was sequenced in a study of cytomegalovirus exposure and HLA in healthy donors. With 60 Vbeta and 13 Jbeta primers, the PCR was carried out. Only in-frame clones appear in the TCRdb table, and some are missing; sequencing was by immunoSEQ multiplex PCR. Counted here are 150,000 or so clones, over 60% occurring once; the ten biggest clones make up 1.5% to 2%. The source material was PBMCs. The receptor set was obtained from a woman under 40 in good health and CMV-seronegative.

The J gene is TRBJ1-2, the V gene TRBV5-4; tentatively, D is TRBD1 (6 bases). From germline, CDR1 is SGHNT and CDR2 YYREEE (reference sequence). The CDR3 contains 17 residues. The V end lost 4 bases, the J end lost 7 bases, and 26 bases lay between the germline ends. The CDR3 sequence: CASSSQKGEGRAGGYTF. The DNA of the CDR3 is TGTGCCAGCAGCAGCCAGAAGGGGGAGGGGCGGGCCGGTGGCTACACCTTC.

CDR3 amino acids: CASSYLRSGDQRADTQYF. CDR3 sequence (DNA): TGTGCCAGCAGCTATTTACGGTCGGGGGATCAGCGGGCTGATACGCAGTATTTT. This chain uses TRBV7-3 with TRBJ2-3; TRBD2 is a possible D gene (6 bases). With 4 bases removed from V and 6 bases from J, the gap between germline ends came to 26 bases. Germline V gene data show CDR1 as SGHTA and CDR2 as FQGTGA. The CDR3 totals 18 residues.

The rearrangement uses TRBV9 and TRBJ2-7; D possibly corresponds to TRBD1 (5 bases). The ends were cut back, 0 bases at V and 4 bases at J, with 11 bases in the middle. The CDR3 is 14 amino acids. Germline CDR1 and CDR2: SGDLS and YYNGEE. This CDR3 reads CASSVEVGAYEQYF. The DNA of the CDR3 is TGTGCCAGCAGCGTAGAGGTAGGGGCGTACGAGCAGTACTTC.

The chain uses TRBV4-1 and TRBJ2-7; D is perhaps TRBD1 (5 bases). CDR3 length: 14 amino acids. The germline gives CDR1 MGHRA, CDR2 YSYEKL. V dropped 3 bases and J dropped 2 bases, with 11 bases sitting between them. In nucleotides, the CDR3 is TGCGCCAGCAGCCAGTCCCAGGGCACCTACGAGCAGTACTTC. Its translation: CASSQSQGTYEQYF.

The chain is built from TRBV7-6 and TRBJ2-3; D not certain. The V and J ends lost 2 bases and 0 bases respectively, with 12 bases between them. CDR1 SGHVS and CDR2 FNYEAQ come from the germline V gene. The CDR3 contains 16 residues. The CDR3 DNA is TGTGCCAGCAGCTTATCGGCGGCGCCTAGCACAGATACGCAGTATTTT. It codes for CASSLSAAPSTDTQYF.

V gene TRBV27 combines with J gene TRBJ1-2, with 11 bases fitting TRBD1. The junction had 6 bases not matched to a gene; V was cut back by 2 bases and J by 1 base. The CDR3 consists of 17 residues. CDR1 MNHEY and CDR2 SMNVEV come from the germline V gene (reference sequence). For the CDR3, the DNA is TGTGCCAGCAGTTTAGATGCGGGACAGGGGGTTAACTATGGCTACACCTTC. Amino acids: CASSLDAGQGVNYGYTF.

This clone has more than one count but fewer than ten. CDR3 amino acids: CASSPRVDNSPLHF. The CDR3 nucleotides are TGCGCCAGCAGCCCGAGGGTCGATAATTCACCCCTCCACTTT. The chain uses TRBV5-1 and TRBJ1-6; D gene uncertain. V lost 4 bases to trimming and J lost 5 bases, with 10 bases between them. Germline assignment: CDR1 SGHRS and CDR2 YFSETQ. CDR3 length: 14 amino acids.

Concerning this clone itself: A read error may account for a junction end that differs from germline. The chain is built from TRBV18 and TRBJ1-2; D is unresolved. The CDR3 length is 15 residues. The V gene's germline CDR1 is KGHSH and CDR2 LQKENI. CDR3 DNA: TGTGCCAGCCCACCACGGGCTACGGACTCCTATGGCTACACCTTC. It specifies CASPPRATDSYGYTF.

The chain couples TRBV28 to TRBJ1-2; 7 nucleotides agree with TRBD1. CDR3 length equals 13 residues. CDR1 is MDHEN and CDR2 is SYDVKM in the germline V gene. Unmatched junction bases numbered 3, after V lost 0 bases and J lost 8 bases. The CDR3: CASSLWTGSGYTF. The DNA of the CDR3 is TGTGCCAGCAGTTTATGGACAGGGAGCGGCTACACCTTC.

The chain employs TRBV14 and TRBJ2-7; 12 nucleotides align to TRBD1. With 5 bases clipped from V and 6 bases from J, the junction kept 2 bases outside the gene matches. CDR1 and CDR2 (germline): SGHDN, FVKESK. CDR3 length: 13 residues. CDR3 loop: CASSGTGGSEQYF. As DNA, the CDR3 is TGTGCCAGCAGCGGGACAGGGGGCAGCGAGCAGTACTTC.

V and J are TRBV5-1 and TRBJ2-2, with D unresolved. The V gene's germline CDR1 is SGHRS and CDR2 YFSETQ. The length of the CDR3 is 14 residues. V lost 6 bases and J lost 1, with 10 bases in between. The CDR3 loop is CASTDSLNTGELFF. CDR3 DNA: TGCGCCAGCACCGACTCGCTGAACACCGGGGAGCTGTTTTTT.

The rearrangement links TRBV25-1 to TRBJ1-1, with D uncertain. Germline V CDR1 and CDR2: MGHDK, SYGVNS. Between the trimmed V and J ends, which lost 1 base and 5 bases, there was a span of 17 bases. The CDR3 contains 16 residues. The CDR3 loop is CASSESTQWRETEAFF. The CDR3 DNA reads TGTGCCAGCAGTGAATCCACTCAGTGGCGGGAAACTGAAGCTTTCTTT.

The CDR3 loop is CATPGGEKLFF. The CDR3 DNA reads TGTGCCACTCCAGGGGGCGAAAAACTGTTTTTT. The V and J genes are TRBV27 and TRBJ1-4, with 8 bases that match TRBD1. The V gene's germline CDR1 is MNHEY and CDR2 SMNVEV (reference sequence). Unmatched junction bases numbered 3, after V lost 10 bases and J lost 8 bases. The CDR3 is 11 residues long.

CDR3 nucleotides: TGTGCCAGTAGTCGGGACATTTCCTCACCCCTCCACTTT. It encodes CASSRDISSPLHF. V gene TRBV19 combines with J gene TRBJ1-6, with TRBD1 as a possible D gene (6 bases). Trimming removed 5 bases at V and 10 bases at J, with 12 bases between. CDR1 and CDR2 (germline): LNHDA, SQIVND (reference sequence). CDR3 size: 13 residues.

This sequence joins TRBV30 and TRBJ2-7, with 11 bases identical to TRBD2. Germline-derived CDR1 and CDR2 are GTSNPN and SVGIG (reference sequence). The CDR3 spans 13 residues. After removal of 4 bases from V and 5 bases from J, the junction contained 4 bases not matched to a gene. CDR3 sequence: CAWNIAGGDEQYF. CDR3 coding DNA: TGTGCCTGGAATATAGCGGGAGGGGACGAGCAGTACTTC. The entire variable domain, with the rest obtained from reference TRBV30 and TRBJ2-7, is as follows: SQTIHQWPATLVQPVGSPLSLECTVEGTSNPNLYWYRQAAGRGLQLLFYSVGIGQISSEVPQNLSASRPQDRQFILSSKKLLLSDSGFYLCAWNIAGGDEQYFGPGTRLTVT.

The chain is built from TRBV7-2 and TRBJ2-7; D unclear. Trimming stripped 0 bases from V and 0 bases from J, with 6 bases between. CDR3 length: 14 amino acids. Germline lookup yields CDR1 SGHTA and CDR2 FQGNSA. The CDR3 nucleotides are TGTGCCAGCAGCTTAGCGTTGAGCTCCTACGAGCAGTACTTC. Translated: CASSLALSSYEQYF.

The chain joins TRBV2 to TRBJ2-7, with 9 bases lining up with TRBD1. Germline CDR1 and CDR2: SNHLY and FYNNEI. With V trimmed by 6 bases and J by 6 bases, 12 bases remained unmatched. The CDR3 has 15 residues. CDR3 bases: TGTGCCAGCAGCGCCGGGACAGGGCTGCAGGCCGAGCAGTACTTC. It is translated as CASSAGTGLQAEQYF.